Below are 17 T cell receptor beta chains sequenced from a single sample in a study of T cell responses to AZD1222 COVID-19 vaccine. Clones were sequenced by immunoSEQ multiplex PCR, and TCRdb holds only the in-frame ones, with some missing. Of tens of thousands of clones listed, under 95% were seen once; the top ten hold approximately 22%. The input for sequencing was peripheral blood, taken on day 0 of AZD1222 vaccination. The source is an adult in good health.

V usage is TRBV24-1 and J usage is TRBJ2-2; D might be TRBD1 or TRBD2, each matching 6 bases. This CDR3 spans 20 amino acids. Germline V gives CDR1 KGHDR, CDR2 SFDVKD. Between the trimmed V and J ends, which lost 4 bases and 3 bases, there was a span of 26 bases. The CDR3 DNA follows: TGTGCCACCAGTGACTTACCGAGCCTGATCGGGGGCTCCTACACCGGGGAGCTGTTTTTT. This translates into CATSDLPSLIGGSYTGELFF.

V and J are TRBV7-9 and TRBJ2-1; D unclear. This CDR3 spans 16 amino acids. The V gene's germline CDR1 is SEHNR and CDR2 FQNEAQ (reference sequence). Trimming stripped 2 bases from V and 0 bases from J, with 11 bases between. Here the CDR3 DNA reads TGTGCCAGCAGCTTAATTTCTGGAAGCTCCTACAATGAGCAGTTCTTC. Translating it yields CASSLISGSSYNEQFF.

The chain is built from TRBV4-3 and TRBJ2-1; 8 bases are a match to TRBD2. V dropped 1 base and J dropped 5; count of bases not matched to a gene: 4. Germline V gives CDR1 LGHNA, CDR2 YSLEER. The CDR3 runs to 15 residues. This CDR3 is CASSQAGGINNEQFF. CDR3 DNA: TGCGCCAGCAGCCAAGCGGGGGGGATCAACAATGAGCAGTTCTTC.

The chain is built from TRBV7-6 and TRBJ2-7; 9 bases are shared with TRBD1. The length of the CDR3 is 17 residues. The V gene end was trimmed by 5 bases and the J gene end by 2 bases; junction bases not matched to a gene: 13. Looked up from germline, CDR1 is SGHVS and CDR2 is FNYEAQ. This CDR3 is CASSQLLTGQGTYEQYF. The CDR3 nucleotides read TGTGCCAGCAGCCAACTGTTGACGGGACAGGGTACCTACGAGCAGTACTTC.

J is TRBJ1-2 and V is TRBV19; no definite D call. Germline V gene data show CDR1 as LNHDA and CDR2 as SQIVND (reference sequence). V gave up 4 bases and J gave up 6 bases, with 3 bases separating them. The CDR3 has 10 residues. The CDR3, as DNA: TGTGCCAGTAGTAGTCATGGCTACACCTTC. This sequence encodes CASSSHGYTF.

This chain links TRBV7-9 with TRBJ2-1; TRBD1 is a possible D gene (5 bases). Looked up from germline, CDR1 is SEHNR and CDR2 is FQNEAQ (reference sequence). The CDR3 length is 14 residues. The ends were cut back, 1 base at V and 10 bases at J, with 14 bases in the middle. The CDR3 sequence: CASSLVWLPGEQFF. As DNA, the CDR3 is TGTGCCAGCAGCTTAGTTTGGCTACCAGGGGAGCAGTTCTTC. Full variable domain (missing parts from reference TRBV7-9 and TRBJ2-1): DTGVSQNPRHKITKRGQNVTFRCDPISEHNRLYWYRQTLGQGPEFLTYFQNEAQLEKSRLLSDRFSAERPKGSFSTLEIQRTEQGDSAMYLCASSLVWLPGEQFFGPGTRLTVL.

The chain links TRBV4-3 to TRBJ1-2; D not certain. V lost 4 bases and J lost 6, with 18 bases in between. The length of the CDR3 is 15 residues. Per germline, CDR1 LGHNA and CDR2 YSLEER. The CDR3 reads CASSREGTDGDGYTF. The CDR3 coding sequence is TGCGCCAGCAGCCGAGAAGGCACAGATGGGGATGGCTACACCTTC.

The chain links TRBV5-1 to TRBJ2-7, with a weak D call TRBD1 (5 bases). V lost 1 base, J lost 7 bases, and 15 bases lay in between. Germline loops: CDR1 SGHRS, CDR2 YFSETQ. The CDR3 contains 14 residues. The CDR3 DNA is TGCGCCAGCAGCTTGATGGGGCAGGTTCAAGAGCAGTACTTC. Residues: CASSLMGQVQEQYF.

This chain joins TRBV7-2 and TRBJ1-2; 9 nucleotides agree with TRBD1. Germline assignment: CDR1 SGHTA and CDR2 FQGNSA. J lost 5 bases, V lost 4 bases, and 5 bases had no gene match. The CDR3 totals 14 residues. CDR3 DNA: TGTGCCAGCAGCTCCGACAGGGGGGGTTATGGCTACACCTTC. As protein: CASSSDRGGYGYTF.

This CDR3 is CASRSETIYGYTF. Written as DNA, the CDR3 is TGTGCCAGCAGGTCAGAGACTATCTATGGCTACACCTTC. This chain links TRBV2 with TRBJ1-2; no clear D gene. Trimming removed 6 bases from V and 4 bases from J, with 12 bases in between. The germline V gene encodes CDR1 SNHLY and CDR2 FYNNEI. This CDR3 contains 13 residues.

The V call is TRBV2, the J call TRBJ2-1; 9 bases are a match to TRBD1. Germline V gene lookup returns CDR1 SNHLY and CDR2 FYNNEI. CDR3 length: 16 amino acids. The trim removed 7 bases at V and 4 bases at J, leaving 11 bases unmatched. CDR3 DNA sequence: TGTGCCAGCACCCAAACGACAGGGGGAACGTACAATGAGCAGTTCTTC. It yields the protein CASTQTTGGTYNEQFF.

The chain recombines TRBV6-1 with TRBJ2-2, with D unclear. CDR1 and CDR2 from the germline V gene are MNHNS and SASEGT. This CDR3 has 13 amino acids. Trimming removed 6 bases at V and 3 bases at J, with 8 bases between. The CDR3 DNA reads TGTGCCAGCAGCTCCGGTTACACCGGGGAGCTGTTTTTT. The encoded protein is CASSSGYTGELFF.

This clone was detected a few times. This rearrangement joins TRBV7-9 to TRBJ2-2; D is unclear. This CDR3 region has 14 residues. Germline lookup yields CDR1 SEHNR and CDR2 FQNEAQ (reference sequence). The V and J ends lost 1 base and 6 bases respectively, with 9 bases between them. This CDR3 is CASSLESGAGELFF. CDR3 sequence (DNA): TGTGCCAGCAGCTTAGAGTCCGGTGCCGGGGAGCTGTTTTTT.

This chain links TRBV11-3 with TRBJ2-1; 8 bases fit TRBD1. V lost 2 bases, J lost 4 bases, and 10 bases stayed unmatched. This CDR3 has 17 residues. CDR1 SGHNT and CDR2 YENEEA come from the germline V gene. CDR3 coding DNA: TGTGCCAGCAGCTTATCCGCCGGGACAGGCGCTTACAATGAGCAGTTCTTC. It is translated as CASSLSAGTGAYNEQFF.

V usage is TRBV10-3 and J usage is TRBJ1-1, with D tentatively TRBD1 (5 bases). Per germline, CDR1 ENHRY and CDR2 SYGVKD. The V end lost 9 bases, the J end lost 1 base, and 15 bases lay between the germline ends. This CDR3 is built from 14 residues. CDR3 residues: CAIKTGTENTEAFF. The CDR3 DNA reads as TGTGCCATAAAAACCGGGACCGAGAACACTGAAGCTTTCTTT.

This chain connects TRBV12-3 or TRBV12-4 to TRBJ1-1; maybe TRBD1 (5 bases). Trimming took 3 bases from V and 1 from J, leaving 6 bases between them. The CDR3 extends over 13 amino acids. As DNA, the CDR3 is TGTGCCAGCAGTTTCCAGGGGAACACTGAAGCTTTCTTT. Translated, it gives CASSFQGNTEAFF.

This CDR3 reads CAISELRQGFPYEQYF. The CDR3 DNA reads as TGTGCCATCAGTGAGCTTAGACAGGGTTTCCCCTACGAGCAGTACTTC. This chain uses TRBV10-3 with TRBJ2-7; the match to TRBD1 covers 7 bases. Germline V gene data show CDR1 as ENHRY and CDR2 as SYGVKD. There are 16 residues in the CDR3. J lost 2 bases, V lost 2 bases, and 9 bases had no gene match.